This TCR beta chain was obtained from a study of technical replicates of blood from a handful of donors. The table came from immunoSEQ multiplex PCR; TCRdb's copy has only in-frame clones and leaves some out. Among roughly 56,000 clones, roughly 96% were seen once, and the ten largest hold 3.1%. Sequencing input: PBMCs. The sequence was obtained from a human donor in good health. Some clones in this sample may be carry-over from other donors' samples.

As DNA, the CDR3 is TGTGCCAGCAGCTGGAGGGCCCTGGGAGGGGAGACCCAGTACTTC. It encodes CASSWRALGGETQYF. This rearrangement joins TRBV5-6 to TRBJ2-5; the match to TRBD2 covers 7 bases. The length of the CDR3 is 15 residues. Per the germline V gene, CDR1 is SGHDT and CDR2 is YYEEEE. The V segment lost 3 bases and the J segment 5 bases; nucleotides outside the gene matches: 10.